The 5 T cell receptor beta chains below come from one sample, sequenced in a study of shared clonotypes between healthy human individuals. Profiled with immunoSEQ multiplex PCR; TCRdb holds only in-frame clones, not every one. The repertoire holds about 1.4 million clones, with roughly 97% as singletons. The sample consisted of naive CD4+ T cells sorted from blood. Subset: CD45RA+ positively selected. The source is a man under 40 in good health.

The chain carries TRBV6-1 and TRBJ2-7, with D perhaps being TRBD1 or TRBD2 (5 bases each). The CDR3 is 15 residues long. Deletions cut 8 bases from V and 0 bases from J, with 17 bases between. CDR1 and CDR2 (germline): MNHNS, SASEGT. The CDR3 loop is CASPRWAGSSYEQYF. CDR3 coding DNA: TGTGCCAGCCCCCGTTGGGCAGGGAGCTCCTACGAGCAGTACTTC.

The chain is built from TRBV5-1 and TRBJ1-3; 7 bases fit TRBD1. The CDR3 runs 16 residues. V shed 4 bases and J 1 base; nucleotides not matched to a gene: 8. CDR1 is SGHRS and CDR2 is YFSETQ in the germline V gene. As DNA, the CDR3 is TGCGCCAGCAGCATTTCTGACAGGGTATCTGGAAACACCATATATTTT. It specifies CASSISDRVSGNTIYF.

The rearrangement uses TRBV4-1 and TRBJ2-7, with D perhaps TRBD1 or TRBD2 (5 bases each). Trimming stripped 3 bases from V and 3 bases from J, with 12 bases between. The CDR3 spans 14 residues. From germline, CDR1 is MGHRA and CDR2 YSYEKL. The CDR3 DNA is TGCGCCAGCAGCCAGCCCCGGGACCGCTACGAGCAGTACTTC. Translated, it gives CASSQPRDRYEQYF.

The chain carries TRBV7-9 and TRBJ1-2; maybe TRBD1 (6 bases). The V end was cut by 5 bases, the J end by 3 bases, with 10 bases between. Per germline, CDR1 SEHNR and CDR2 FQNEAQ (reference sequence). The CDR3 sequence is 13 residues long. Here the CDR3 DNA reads TGTGCCAGCAGCGAAGGGGGGTACTATGGCTACACCTTC. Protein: CASSEGGYYGYTF.

In DNA form, the CDR3 reads TGTGCCAGCAGCGCGAAAGGCGCGAACACTGAAGCTTTCTTT. Its translation is CASSAKGANTEAFF. J is TRBJ1-1 and V is TRBV7-9; no clear D. Trimming cost V 5 bases and J 1 base, with 11 bases left between them. CDR1 is SEHNR, CDR2 FQNEAQ, per germline (reference sequence). The CDR3 runs 14 residues. The full variable domain, with the rest looked up from reference TRBV7-9 and TRBJ1-1, is DTGVSQNPRHKITKRGQNVTFRCDPISEHNRLYWYRQTLGQGPEFLTYFQNEAQLEKSRLLSDRFSAERPKGSFSTLEIQRTEQGDSAMYLCASSAKGANTEAFFGQGTRLTVV.